This entry features one TCR beta chain sequence. Its antigen is currently unknown. The entirety of the isolated RNA underwent reverse transcription, so expressed TCRB transcripts were sequenced. Average reads for naive, central memory and regulatory T cell samples were several million. This table comes from immunoSEQ multiplex PCR, and its TCRdb copy is limited to in-frame clones, with some not included. There are 130,000 or so clones in the sample; roughly 10% occur only once, and 0.65% to 0.75% lies in the top ten. The data stem from a study of beta chain features in type 1 diabetes. Study outcomes and limitations: Shortening of TCRB CDR3s, moderate but significant, appeared in all four CD4+ subsets of Type 1 diabetes patients.

CDR1 and CDR2 from the germline V gene are MDHEN and SYDVKM. The CDR3 totals 15 residues. V was pared by 6 bases and J by 3 bases, with 15 bases between. Sequencing input: central memory CD4+ T cells from blood. The TCR sequence derives from a man aged 25-45 years with type 1 diabetes. This sequence joins TRBV28 and TRBJ1-5; a weak D match, TRBD1 (6 bases). DNA of the CDR3: TGTGCCAGCAGCCCGGCCCAGGGGAACAATCAGCCCCAGCATTTT. This gives the protein CASSPAQGNNQPQHF.